This T cell receptor beta chain was sequenced during a study of T cell clusters in autoimmune cytopenias. About the study: Healthy control donors averaged around 55 years of age, with a median of around 64 years.

The germline V gene has CDR1 MNHEY and CDR2 SVGAGI. The CDR3 has 14 residues. As regards this clonotype: Its antigen remains unidentified.

General study points: Healthy donors had roughly 3-fold more exclusive TRB clusters than active autoimmune hepatitis patients.

TRB amplification used roughly 250 ng of peripheral blood genomic DNA. TRB rearrangements were amplified by touch-down multiplex PCR with mixed TRB-A/B primers. TCRdb reprocessed the multiplex PCR reads; each CDR3 protein has one entry and no DNA is given. The sample totals some 6,900 distinct CDR3 sequences. These sequences were also reported in another study, on T cell repertoires in aging, cancer and after chemotherapy. From that report: Loss of evenness, beyond lost richness, contributed to age-related TCR diversity decline in cancer patients.

The sequence came from a human donor in good health. Source material: peripheral blood. The J gene is TRBJ2-1, the V gene TRBV6-5; TCRdb's D call, TRBD1, is unchecked because there is no DNA. The CDR3 sequence: CASSEGQDVNEQFF.